Here is one T cell receptor beta chain with its context. What it binds is not known. This CDR3 region has 15 residues. The germline gives CDR1 DFQATT, CDR2 SNEGSKA (reference sequence). This specimen comes from a study of T cells expressing NK-cell markers. TCRdb re-analyzed the 5' RACE reads; it lists each CDR3 protein once, without DNA. With some 300,000 distinct CDR3 sequences in the sample, the ten largest clones hold around 0.4%. Study-wide results and caveats: About six donors carried dominant NKG2C+ clonotypes that made up roughly 1.0-7.0% of their CD8+ T cells.

This clonotype was sampled from a young man in good health. J is TRBJ2-1 and V is TRBV20-1; TCRdb lists TRBD1, though no DNA is available to test this call. The specimen sequenced was blood T cells: a sorted CD56 or NKG2C T cell subset, CD4+ or CD8+ T cells, or bulk PBMC T cells (not recorded which). The CDR3 loop reads CSARGRFGAYNEQFF.